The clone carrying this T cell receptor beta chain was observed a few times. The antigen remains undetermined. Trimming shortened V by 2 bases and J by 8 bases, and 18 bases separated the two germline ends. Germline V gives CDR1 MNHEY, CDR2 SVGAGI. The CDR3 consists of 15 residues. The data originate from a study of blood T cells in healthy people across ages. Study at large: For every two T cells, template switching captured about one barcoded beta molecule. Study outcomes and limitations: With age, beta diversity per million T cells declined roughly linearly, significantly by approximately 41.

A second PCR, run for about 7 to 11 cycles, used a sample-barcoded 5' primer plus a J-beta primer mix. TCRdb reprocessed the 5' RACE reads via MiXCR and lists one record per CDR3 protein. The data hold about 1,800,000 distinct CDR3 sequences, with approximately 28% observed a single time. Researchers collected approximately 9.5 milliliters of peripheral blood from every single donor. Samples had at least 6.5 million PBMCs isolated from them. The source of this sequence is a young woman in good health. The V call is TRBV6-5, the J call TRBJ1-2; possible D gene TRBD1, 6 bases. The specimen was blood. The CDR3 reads CASSYVPRGLEGYTF. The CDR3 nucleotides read TGTGCCAGCAGTTACGTTCCCCGGGGGCTGGAAGGCTACACCTTC.